One and the same sample provided the 22 T cell receptor beta chains below, sequenced in a study of tumor-infiltrating lymphocytes in primary liver carcinoma. Joint extraction of RNA and DNA used roughly 20-32 mg of bulk tissue that was unsorted. TCR beta cDNA came from about 0.55 ug total RNA, primed with a constant-region primer. TCR beta libraries came from three nested multiplex PCR rounds using slightly modified ARM-PCR. Each of the first two PCR rounds ran approximately 10 cycles with TRBV1-TRBV30 forward and C-beta reverse primers. TCRdb re-derived calls from the multiplex PCR reads in MiXCR, one entry per CDR3 protein. This table holds over 45,000 distinct CDR3 sequences, about two thirds found once. The sample taken for sequencing was liver tumor tissue from sampling region 5. Subset noted: tumor region T5, tumor centre. The source is a middle-aged man with primary liver carcinoma and hepatitis B virus infection.

This chain links TRBV11-2 with TRBJ2-6, with 9 bases matching TRBD2. Germline trimming cut 2 bases from V and 0 bases from J; bases unmatched to any gene: 14. CDR3 length equals 21 residues. Germline V gene sequence: CDR1 SGHAT, CDR2 FQNNGV. The CDR3 sequence is CASSLRHSWREGRSGANVLTF. DNA of the CDR3: TGTGCCAGCAGCTTACGCCATTCTTGGCGGGAGGGCCGCTCTGGGGCCAACGTCCTGACTTTC.

Concerning this clonotype itself: The CDR3 carries no conserved terminal phenylalanine or tryptophan, so it likely arises from a read error. The chain has TRBV6-1 and TRBJ2-1; 15 nucleotides match TRBD2. The germline V gene has CDR1 MNHNS and CDR2 SASEGT. V was clipped by 4 bases and J by 2 bases; unmatched bases: 6. This CDR3 has 18 residues. The DNA of the CDR3 is TGTGCCAGCAGTGCTACCTGGACTAGCGGGAGGGCCTACAATGAGCAGTTCCTC. Amino acids: CASSATWTSGRAYNEQFL.

On this clonotype itself: One junction end disagrees with the germline gene, perhaps due to a read error. The chain couples TRBV4-1 to TRBJ2-7; the D gene could be TRBD1 or TRBD2 (5 bases each). Germline-derived CDR1 and CDR2 are MGHRA and YSYEKL. The CDR3 has 14 amino acids. Here the CDR3 reads CVSRPGPSSYKQYF. The CDR3 DNA sequence: TGCGTCAGCAGACCGGGGCCAAGCTCCTACAAGCAGTACTTC.

A remark on this clonotype: The junction departs from the called germline gene at one end, perhaps through a read error. CDR3 loop: CASVLAGWRNEQSF. The CDR3 nucleotides are TGTGCCAGCGTCCTAGCGGGATGGCGCAATGAGCAGTCCTTC. The rearrangement uses TRBV6-2 or TRBV6-3 and TRBJ2-1, with TRBD2 matching over 9 bases. There are 14 residues in the CDR3. CDR1 and CDR2 from the germline V gene are MNHEY and SVGEGT.

This clonotype was recorded once. Germline and junction disagree at one end, which may indicate a read error. This chain connects TRBV11-2 to TRBJ1-3; D gene ambiguous. The CDR3 runs 16 residues. Germline loops: CDR1 SGHAT, CDR2 FQNNGV. CDR3 in amino acids: CASSVDLDYSGNTIYF. CDR3 DNA sequence: TGTGCCAGCAGCGTAGATCTAGACTATTCTGGAAATACCATATATTTT.

As regards this clonotype: The junction shows a germline mismatch at one end, possibly a read error. The rearrangement links TRBV11-1 to TRBJ2-3, with D possibly TRBD2 on 6 matching bases. The CDR3 length is 16 residues. Per the germline V gene, CDR1 is SGHAT and CDR2 is FQDESV (reference sequence). The CDR3 coding sequence is TGTGCCAACAGCAAGGGACTGGCGGTTAGCACAGATACGCACTATTTT. It is translated as CANSKGLAVSTDTHYF.

As to this clonotype: This CDR3 is missing its conserved last phenylalanine or tryptophan, likely due to a read error. The chain links TRBV6-1 to TRBJ2-7, with D possibly being TRBD1 (6 bases). Germline values: CDR1 MNHNS, CDR2 SASEGT. This CDR3 spans 13 amino acids. The V and J ends lost 4 bases and 6 bases respectively, with 13 bases between them. CDR3 loop: CASSVERQAEQYL. In nucleotides, the CDR3 is TGTGCCAGCAGTGTTGAGAGACAGGCCGAGCAGTACCTC.

As to this clonotype: This may stem from a read error, because a much larger clone lies one nucleotide away. CDR3 nucleotides: TGTGCCAGCAGCATCCCAGGGGGCGGATCACCCCTCCACTTT. This codes for CASSIPGGGSPLHF. The chain is built from TRBV28 and TRBJ1-6; 8 bases align to TRBD1. CDR3 length: 14 amino acids. Germline trimming cut 6 bases from V and 10 bases from J; bases unmatched to any gene: 8. From germline, CDR1 is MDHEN and CDR2 SYDVKM.

Regarding this clonotype: Sequence at one end of the junction differs from germline and may be a read error. This chain links TRBV28 with TRBJ2-7, with no clear D. The germline CDR1 and CDR2 sequences are MDHEN and SYDVKM. The CDR3 is 12 residues long. The CDR3 sequence is CVSSSIRNEQYF. The CDR3 coding sequence is TGTGTCAGCAGTTCGATTAGGAACGAGCAGTACTTC.

Turning to this clonotype: Lacking the conserved final phenylalanine or tryptophan, this CDR3 likely reflects a read error. The chain couples TRBV12-5 to TRBJ1-1; the match to TRBD1 covers 7 bases. The V and J ends lost 1 base and 8 bases, in that order; junction bases with no gene match: 1. Germline CDR1 is LGHNT and CDR2 is FRNRAP. The CDR3 is 12 residues long. DNA of the CDR3: TGTGCTAGTGGTTTGGGACAGGGAGAAGCTTTCTCT. Its protein is CASGLGQGEAFS.

The chain joins TRBV5-4 to TRBJ2-2, with D perhaps TRBD2 (5 bases). V lost 8 bases and J 4 bases, leaving 18 bases between the germline ends. The CDR3 is made up of 15 amino acids. The germline CDR1 and CDR2 sequences are SGHNT and YYREEE (reference sequence). As DNA, the CDR3 is TGTGCCAGTAGCCCCTTTGGCGGAGGCACCGGGGAGCTGTTTTTT. Its translation is CASSPFGGGTGELFF.

This clonotype was found many times. This chain connects TRBV12-3 or TRBV12-4 to TRBJ1-3; D is undetermined. The CDR3 sequence is 15 residues long. The V and J ends lost 4 bases and 3 bases respectively, with 13 bases between them. CDR3: CASSSLRPFGNTIYF. DNA of the CDR3: TGTGCCAGCAGTTCCCTCCGTCCATTTGGAAACACCATATATTTT.

On this clonotype: This CDR3 fails to terminate in the conserved phenylalanine or tryptophan, so it likely reflects a read error. The rearrangement joins TRBV12-3 or TRBV12-4 to TRBJ1-2; 9 bases agree with TRBD1. The CDR3 consists of 14 residues. DNA of the CDR3: TGCGCCAGCAGTTTTAGGGACAGGGACTATGGCTACACCTTA. It is translated as CASSFRDRDYGYTL.

A word on this clonotype: The junction shows a germline mismatch at one end, possibly a read error. V gene TRBV11-2 combines with J gene TRBJ2-7; no reliable D call. Per germline, CDR1 SGHAT and CDR2 FQNNGV. CDR3 length: 14 amino acids. DNA of the CDR3: TGTGCCAGCAGCTTAAGTGGCACTGCCTACGAACAGTACTTC. As protein: CASSLSGTAYEQYF.

Remarks on this clonotype: This likely comes from a read error, as the CDR3 has no conserved phenylalanine or tryptophan at its end. Because the CDR3's place on the DNA is in doubt, the DNA is left out and the CDR3 is given as listed by TCRdb. The chain links TRBV4-2 to TRBJ2-1; the table's D call, TRBD2, has no DNA check behind it. Germline CDR1 LGHNA, CDR2 YNFKEQ. The CDR3 has 16 amino acids, counting both end residues. CDR3 region: CASSPTSGISYNERFS.

Points on this clonotype: A junction end diverges from the germline sequence, so it may reflect a read error. The rearrangement uses TRBV18 and TRBJ2-7; 8 bases agree with TRBD2. The CDR3 consists of 16 residues. The germline gives CDR1 KGHSH, CDR2 LQKENI. Written as DNA, the CDR3 is TGTGCCAACTCACCCGCCGGGGGGGGGCGGTCCTACGAGCAGTACTTC. It translates to CANSPAGGGRSYEQYF.

A note on this clonotype: The junction differs from germline at one of its ends, possibly a read error. The chain combines TRBV6-5 with TRBJ1-1; 7 bases line up with TRBD1. This CDR3 comprises 14 residues. Per the germline V gene, CDR1 is MNHEY and CDR2 is SVGAGI. The CDR3 sequence is CVSSFLDRASDAFF. CDR3 DNA sequence: TGTGTCAGCAGCTTCCTCGACAGGGCTTCTGATGCTTTCTTT.

Only a few counts were recorded for this clonotype. V usage is TRBV11-2 and J usage is TRBJ2-3; no definite D call. This CDR3 contains 13 residues. V shed 4 bases and J shed 7 bases, with 12 bases lying between them. Per the germline V gene, CDR1 is SGHAT and CDR2 is FQNNGV. The CDR3 DNA follows: TGTGCCAGCAGCTCAATCCGACTGCATACGCAGTATTTT. It yields the protein CASSSIRLHTQYF. Full variable domain (remainder filled in from reference TRBV11-2 and TRBJ2-3): EAGVAQSPRYKIIEKRQSVAFWCNPISGHATLYWYQQILGQGPKLLIQFQNNGVVDDSQLPKDRFSAERLKGVDSTLKIQPAKLEDSAVYLCASSSIRLHTQYFGPGTRLTVL.

Worth noting for this clonotype: One base away lies a much larger clone, so this may be a sequencing read error. The chain has TRBV7-8 and TRBJ1-6; D possibly corresponds to TRBD1 (6 bases). The CDR3 has 16 amino acids. Germline V gene sequence: CDR1 SGHVS, CDR2 FQNEAQ. V was clipped by 6 bases and J by 6 bases, with 18 bases between them. The CDR3, as DNA: TGTGCCAGCAGATTAATCCCGGACAGAATTAATTCACCCCTCCACTTT. Amino acids: CASRLIPDRINSPLHF.

The genes are TRBV4-1 and TRBJ1-2, with TRBD1 matching over 7 bases. CDR3 length: 15 amino acids. V gave up 4 bases and J gave up 10 bases; unmatched junction bases: 15. Looked up from germline, CDR1 is MGHRA and CDR2 is YSYEKL. The CDR3 is CASSPSEGASHDYTF. DNA for the CDR3: TGCGCCAGCAGCCCGAGCGAGGGGGCGAGCCATGACTACACCTTC.

Turning to this clonotype: Lacking the conserved final phenylalanine or tryptophan, this CDR3 likely reflects a read error. The limits of the CDR3 on the DNA are not certain, so only TCRdb's listed CDR3 is given. The chain carries TRBV11-2 and TRBJ2-7. The length of the CDR3 is 10 amino acids, counting both ends. The germline CDR1 and CDR2 sequences are SGHAT and FQNNGV. The CDR3 sequence is CASSLREQDL.

The chain uses TRBV5-1 and TRBJ2-5; D may be TRBD1 (5 bases). The CDR3 runs to 16 residues. Between the trimmed V and J ends, which lost 7 bases and 5 bases, there was a span of 24 bases. CDR1 is SGHRS and CDR2 is YFSETQ in the germline V gene. The CDR3 DNA is TGCGCCAGCGGCTCGCAGTCGACGGACCACAGGGAGACCCAGTACTTC. Encoded protein: CASGSQSTDHRETQYF.